This T cell receptor (beta chain) stems from a study of CD8 T cells in ankylosing spondylitis. CDR3 length: 12 residues. Trimming removed 4 bases from V and 4 bases from J, with 10 bases in between. The V gene's germline CDR1 is SQVTM and CDR2 ANQGSEA. TCRdb re-derived calls from the 5' RACE reads in MiXCR, one entry per CDR3 protein. This sample has a few hundred thousand distinct CDR3 sequences; 20% occur once, and the top ten carry 7.8%. The sample taken for sequencing was blood, either unsorted or a sorted T cell fraction (not recorded which). The receptor was derived from a male donor with ankylosing spondylitis or in good health (not recorded which). V usage is TRBV29-1 and J usage is TRBJ1-1; D is uncertain. This CDR3 is CSVVKGGTEAFF. The CDR3 coding sequence is TGCAGCGTTGTGAAGGGCGGCACTGAAGCTTTCTTT.